The 22 T cell receptor beta chains below were found in one sample sequenced in a study of CD8+ T cells in alopecia areata (dated by TCRdb to 2016 to 2019). Libraries came from the immunoSEQ multiplex PCR assay. For TCR sequencing, RNA was extracted from every sample and reverse transcribed into cDNA to serve as template. TCRdb provides this immuneACCESS table in a form limited to in-frame rearrangements. Some clones are lacking; in checked studies, under half of them reflect an unresolved V gene, and why the rest are absent is not known. The sample contains some 110,000 clones, roughly two fifths of them found a single time. The top ten clones comprise 3.1% of the sample. The sample taken for sequencing was CD4+ T cells sorted from blood. The receptors were gathered from a human donor with alopecia areata.

The chain joins TRBV7-2 to TRBJ1-1; TRBD1 is a possible D gene (5 bases). Trimming shortened V by 5 bases and J by 1 base, and 11 bases separated the two germline ends. The CDR3 extends over 14 amino acids. Germline V gives CDR1 SGHTA, CDR2 FQGNSA. CDR3 nucleotides: TGTGCCAGCAGCCCACGTCAGGGGAACACTGAAGCTTTCTTT. Translation gives CASSPRQGNTEAFF.

This clone was detected only a few times. The gene calls are TRBV9 and TRBJ1-6; 7 bases are a match to TRBD1. Germline CDR1 and CDR2: SGDLS and YYNGEE. V was clipped by 0 bases and J by 10 bases; unmatched bases: 4. The CDR3 extends over 14 amino acids. CDR3 nucleotide sequence: TGTGCCAGCAGCGTAGAGGGGGCGCGATCACCCCTCCACTTT. It is translated as CASSVEGARSPLHF. Full variable domain (missing parts from reference TRBV9 and TRBJ1-6): DSGVTQTPKHLITATGQRVTLRCSPRSGDLSVYWYQQSLDQGLQFLIQYYNGEERAKGNILERFSAQQFPDLHSELNLSSLELGDSALYFCASSVEGARSPLHFGNGTRLTVT.

This clone has just a few counts. The V gene is TRBV29-1, the J gene TRBJ2-5; D remains ambiguous. The germline gives CDR1 SQVTM, CDR2 ANQGSEA. V gave up 4 bases and J gave up 2 bases, with 8 bases separating them. This CDR3 has 12 residues. Written as DNA, the CDR3 is TGCAGCGTTGGGCCTATGCAAGAGACCCAGTACTTC. Translated, it gives CSVGPMQETQYF. Supplemented by reference TRBV29-1 and TRBJ2-5, the full variable domain reads SAVISQKPSRDICQRGTSLTIQCQVDSQVTMMFWYRQQPGQSLTLIATANQGSEATYESGFVIDKFPISRPNLTFSTLTVSNMSPEDSSIYLCSVGPMQETQYFGPGTRLLVL.

This clone was detected once. This sequence joins TRBV27 and TRBJ1-2; D is possibly TRBD1 (6 bases). Trimming took off 4 bases at V and 4 bases at J, with 16 bases between the two ends. The CDR3 contains 15 residues. The germline V gene has CDR1 MNHEY and CDR2 SMNVEV (reference sequence). This CDR3 reads CASSSGPLQGYGYTF. As DNA, the CDR3 is TGTGCCAGCAGTTCCGGGCCACTACAGGGCTATGGCTACACCTTC.

This clone has just a few counts. The chain has TRBV5-1 and TRBJ1-1, with D hard to call. This CDR3 contains 13 residues. The germline V gene has CDR1 SGHRS and CDR2 YFSETQ. V was clipped by 4 bases and J by 4 bases, with 11 bases between them. The chain's CDR3 is CASSRQGSTEAFF. CDR3 DNA sequence: TGCGCCAGCAGCAGACAAGGGAGCACTGAAGCTTTCTTT.

V and J are TRBV6-6 and TRBJ1-2, with 7 nucleotides matching TRBD1. Germline assignment: CDR1 MNHNY and CDR2 SVGAGI (reference sequence). The V segment lost 5 bases and the J segment 8 bases; nucleotides outside the gene matches: 8. This CDR3 is built from 13 residues. CDR3 nucleotides: TGTGCCAGCAGTGTGGTACAGGGGAGCGGCTACACCTTC. It specifies CASSVVQGSGYTF.

This chain uses TRBV2 with TRBJ2-5, with 15 bases fitting TRBD2. CDR3 size: 14 residues. The V segment lost 10 bases and the J segment 5 bases; nucleotides outside the gene matches: 5. Looked up from germline, CDR1 is SNHLY and CDR2 is FYNNEI. The CDR3 loop reads CATTGTSGGETQYF. The DNA of the CDR3 is TGTGCCACCACCGGGACTAGCGGGGGGGAGACCCAGTACTTC.

Only a few counts were recorded for this clone. V is TRBV19 and J is TRBJ1-1; a possible D gene is TRBD1 (6 bases). This CDR3 has 13 residues. Germline-derived CDR1 and CDR2 are LNHDA and SQIVND (reference sequence). V was cut by 4 bases and J by 0 bases, with 6 bases left in between. The CDR3 sequence is CASSTGVNTEAFF. CDR3 bases: TGTGCCAGTAGTACAGGGGTGAACACTGAAGCTTTCTTT.

The rearrangement joins TRBV29-1 to TRBJ2-1; D possibly corresponds to TRBD2 (6 bases). The CDR3 is made up of 16 amino acids. With 8 bases removed from V and 2 bases from J, the gap between germline ends came to 22 bases. CDR1 and CDR2 from the germline V gene are SQVTM and ANQGSEA. DNA for the CDR3: TGCAGCTCTAACGGACGGGGGACGAAGGCCTACAATGAGCAGTTCTTC. It encodes CSSNGRGTKAYNEQFF.

The chain employs TRBV9 and TRBJ2-3, with 14 bases fitting TRBD2. With 2 bases clipped from V and 4 bases from J, the junction kept 3 bases outside the gene matches. The length of the CDR3 is 16 residues. Germline assignment: CDR1 SGDLS and CDR2 YYNGEE. CDR3 sequence (DNA): TGTGCCAGCAGCGTCCGACTAGCGGGAGGGCCAGATACGCAGTATTTT. Encoded protein: CASSVRLAGGPDTQYF.

This clone showed up just a few times. This chain joins TRBV29-1 and TRBJ1-2; possible D gene TRBD1, 5 bases. Germline V gives CDR1 SQVTM, CDR2 ANQGSEA. V was cut by 4 bases and J by 8 bases, with 11 bases left in between. The CDR3 length is 11 residues. The CDR3 coding sequence is TGCAGCGTTGTGATGGGGCTCGGCTACACCTTC. This sequence encodes CSVVMGLGYTF.

The chain links TRBV7-3 to TRBJ2-7, with D maybe TRBD1 (5 bases). CDR3 length: 15 residues. V shed 5 bases and J shed 3 bases, with 17 bases lying between them. Germline V gene sequence: CDR1 SGHTA, CDR2 FQGTGA. CDR3 in amino acids: CASSPFVDSRYEQYF. The CDR3 DNA follows: TGTGCCAGCAGCCCGTTCGTCGACAGTCGCTACGAGCAGTACTTC.

This clone was counted a few times. This rearrangement joins TRBV19 to TRBJ2-7; maybe TRBD1 (6 bases). Trimming removed 6 bases at V and 3 bases at J, with 18 bases between. The CDR3 sequence is 15 residues long. Germline CDR1 is LNHDA and CDR2 is SQIVND (reference sequence). The CDR3: CASRSSLTGNYEQYF. In DNA, the CDR3 is TGTGCCAGTAGATCTTCCCTTACAGGGAACTACGAGCAGTACTTC.

J is TRBJ1-1 and V is TRBV29-1; TRBD1 is a possible D gene (6 bases). V was trimmed by 6 bases and J by 5 bases, leaving 19 bases between them. CDR3 size: 14 residues. Germline CDR1 and CDR2: SQVTM and ANQGSEA. CDR3 in amino acids: CSVAALGARTEAFF. CDR3 DNA sequence: TGCAGCGTCGCCGCTCTGGGGGCTCGGACTGAAGCTTTCTTT.

V usage is TRBV6-5 and J usage is TRBJ2-1; the D gene is possibly TRBD2 (6 bases). This CDR3 has 15 residues. V was clipped by 7 bases and J by 4 bases, with 17 bases between them. CDR1 and CDR2 (germline): MNHEY, SVGAGI. The CDR3 here is CASTLSGTLYNEQFF. The CDR3 region has the DNA TGTGCCAGCACTCTCTCCGGGACTTTATACAATGAGCAGTTCTTC.

This clone turned up a few times. The chain uses TRBV29-1 and TRBJ2-5; 7 bases fit TRBD1. Looked up from germline, CDR1 is SQVTM and CDR2 is ANQGSEA. V shed 6 bases, J shed 5 bases, and the junction held 12 bases outside the gene matches. The CDR3 totals 14 residues. The CDR3 is CSVALDRFYETQYF. As DNA, the CDR3 is TGCAGCGTAGCACTGGACAGGTTCTACGAGACCCAGTACTTC.

The table lists this clone with a few counts. This chain joins TRBV15 and TRBJ1-3, with 8 positions matching TRBD1. With 5 bases clipped from V and 6 bases from J, the junction kept 6 bases outside the gene matches. This CDR3 comprises 14 residues. In germline, CDR1 is LNHNV, CDR2 YYDKDF (reference sequence). The CDR3 bases are TGTGCCACCAGCGGGACAGGAGGAATAAACACCATATATTTT. The encoded protein is CATSGTGGINTIYF.

With regard to this clone: Other DNA sequences in this specimen translate into the identical CDR3. The V gene is TRBV27, the J gene TRBJ2-5; TRBD1 is a possible D gene (6 bases). This CDR3 comprises 13 residues. The V and J ends lost 5 bases and 5 bases respectively, with 12 bases between them. Germline V gene lookup returns CDR1 MNHEY and CDR2 SMNVEV (reference sequence). Here the CDR3 reads CASSPRGRETQYF. The CDR3 bases are TGTGCCAGCAGTCCCAGGGGCAGGGAGACCCAGTACTTC.

As DNA, the CDR3 is TGTGCCAGCGCCTCCTACAATGAGCAGTTCTTC. This sequence encodes CASASYNEQFF. The chain recombines TRBV2 with TRBJ2-1; unclear D gene. Germline loops: CDR1 SNHLY, CDR2 FYNNEI. V dropped 8 bases and J dropped 0 bases, with 2 bases sitting between them. This CDR3 has 11 residues.

A note on this clone: The same CDR3 also results from other DNA sequences found in this sample. The chain carries TRBV18 and TRBJ2-7; D perhaps matches TRBD1 (6 bases). The CDR3 totals 12 residues. Per the germline V gene, CDR1 is KGHSH and CDR2 is LQKENI. The V end lost 6 bases, the J end lost 0 bases, and 6 bases lay between the germline ends. CDR3 nucleotides: TGTGCCAGCTCGGACAGCTCCTACGAGCAGTACTTC. Residues: CASSDSSYEQYF.

The gene calls are TRBV7-2 and TRBJ2-6; D unresolved. Trimming removed 5 bases from V and 4 bases from J, with 12 bases in between. The CDR3 loop spans 15 amino acids. CDR1 and CDR2 (germline): SGHTA, FQGNSA. The CDR3: CASSRSQSGANVLTF. For the CDR3, the DNA is TGTGCCAGCAGCCGATCCCAGTCGGGGGCCAACGTCCTGACTTTC.

The rearrangement links TRBV2 to TRBJ2-1; 7 nucleotides line up with TRBD2. Germline V gene sequence: CDR1 SNHLY, CDR2 FYNNEI. CDR3 length equals 14 residues. Trimming removed 5 bases from V and 7 bases from J; junction bases left unmatched: 8. The CDR3 spells CASSPLAAGNEQFF. CDR3 bases: TGTGCCAGCAGTCCTCTAGCGGCGGGAAATGAGCAGTTCTTC.